This TCR beta chain was profiled in a study of shared clonotypes between healthy human individuals. Only Caucasian adults living in Nashville, Tennessee served as donors. The authors divided CD4+ cells into CD45RA+ naive and CD45RA-negative memory subsets. The CDR3 spans 13 residues. CDR1 is ENHRY and CDR2 is SYGVKD in the germline V gene. Trimming stripped 5 bases from V and 1 base from J, with 8 bases between. Method: immunoSEQ multiplex PCR; TCRdb's copy keeps in-frame clones and lacks some. Counted here are 1.6 million or so clones, roughly 97% occurring once; the ten biggest clones make up roughly 1.1%.

The chain combines TRBV10-3 with TRBJ1-1; D is ambiguous. This TCR derives from a man in his thirties or forties in good health. Material: naive CD4+ T cells sorted from blood. Indicated subset: CD45RA+ positively selected. CDR3 coding DNA: TGTGCCATCAGTCCCCTAAAGAACACTGAAGCTTTCTTT. It yields the protein CAISPLKNTEAFF.